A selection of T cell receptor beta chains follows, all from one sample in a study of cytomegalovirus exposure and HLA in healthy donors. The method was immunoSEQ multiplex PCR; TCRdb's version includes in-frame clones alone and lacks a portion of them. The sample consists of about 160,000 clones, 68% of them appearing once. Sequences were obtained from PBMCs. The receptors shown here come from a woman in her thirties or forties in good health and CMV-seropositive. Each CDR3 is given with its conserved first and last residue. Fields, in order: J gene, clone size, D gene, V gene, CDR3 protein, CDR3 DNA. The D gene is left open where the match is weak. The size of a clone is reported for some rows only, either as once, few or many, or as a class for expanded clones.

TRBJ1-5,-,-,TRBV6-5,CASNSGNQPQHF,TGTGCCAGCAACTCGGGGAATCAGCCCCAGCATTTT
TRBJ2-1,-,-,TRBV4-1,CASSQAGDEQFF,TGCGCCAGCAGCCAAGCGGGAGATGAGCAGTTCTTC
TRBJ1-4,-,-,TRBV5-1,CASSLAGRATNEKLFF,TGCGCCAGCAGCTTGGCGGGGAGAGCAACTAATGAAAAACTGTTTTTT
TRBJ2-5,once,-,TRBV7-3,CASSLATNGDETQYF,TGTGCCAGCAGCTTAGCCACGAACGGAGACGAGACCCAGTACTTC
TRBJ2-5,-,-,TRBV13,CASSEAAQETQYF,TGTGCCAGCAGCGAAGCGGCCCAAGAGACCCAGTACTTC
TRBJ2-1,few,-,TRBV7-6,CASSSGVSYNEQFF,TGTGCCAGCAGCTCCGGAGTCTCCTACAATGAGCAGTTCTTC
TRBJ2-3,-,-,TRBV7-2,CASRRGSLTVTDTQYF,TGTGCCAGCCGAAGGGGGAGCCTAACCGTCACAGATACGCAGTATTTT
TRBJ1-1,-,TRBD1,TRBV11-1,CASSFGTEYTEAFF,TGTGCCAGCAGCTTCGGGACAGAGTACACTGAAGCTTTCTTT
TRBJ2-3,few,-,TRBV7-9,CASSLRQIDTDTQYF,TGTGCCAGCAGCTTAAGACAGATTGATACAGATACGCAGTATTTT
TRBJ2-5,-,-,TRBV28,CASSSQKLDRSQQETQYF,TGTGCCAGCAGTTCCCAGAAGTTGGACAGATCTCAACAAGAGACCCAGTACTTC
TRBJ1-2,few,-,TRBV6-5,CASRVPGGGYGYTF,TGTGCCAGCAGGGTTCCTGGGGGGGGGTATGGCTACACCTTC
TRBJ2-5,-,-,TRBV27,CASSLVGVGQETQYF,TGTGCCAGCAGTTTAGTGGGAGTGGGACAAGAGACCCAGTACTTC
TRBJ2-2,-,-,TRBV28,CASTQGITGELFF,TGTGCCAGCACCCAGGGAATCACCGGGGAGCTGTTTTTT
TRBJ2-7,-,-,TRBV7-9,CASSHGVRPEQYF,TGTGCCAGCAGCCACGGAGTCCGGCCCGAGCAGTACTTC
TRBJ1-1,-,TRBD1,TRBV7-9,CASSLARQGGAEAFF,TGTGCCAGCAGCTTAGCTCGACAGGGTGGGGCTGAAGCTTTCTTT
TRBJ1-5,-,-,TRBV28,CASSFLGQPQHF,TGTGCCAGCAGCTTCCTCGGTCAGCCCCAGCATTTT
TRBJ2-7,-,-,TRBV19,CARRGLPFSEQYF,TGTGCCAGACGGGGACTGCCCTTCTCCGAGCAGTACTTC
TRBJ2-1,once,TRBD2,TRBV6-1,CASSELAGSYNEQFF,TGTGCCAGCAGTGAACTAGCGGGCTCCTACAATGAGCAGTTCTTC
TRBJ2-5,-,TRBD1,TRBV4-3,CASSQEGTGDETQYF,TGCGCCAGCAGCCAAGAAGGGACAGGGGACGAGACCCAGTACTTC
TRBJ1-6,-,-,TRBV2,CASSAEGGPGSPLHF,TGTGCCAGCAGTGCGGAGGGGGGGCCGGGTTCACCCCTCCACTTT